This T cell receptor (beta chain) was sequenced in a study of T-cell reconstitution after alpha-beta-depleted transplantation in children. Using unique molecular identifiers, the investigators prepared the TCRbeta library. TCRdb analysed the PCR reads with MiXCR anew, one entry per CDR3 protein. This repertoire shows under 450,000 distinct CDR3 sequences, around 16% found once; its top ten account for over 25%. The CDR3 is made up of 13 amino acids. Trimming removed 1 base at V and 6 bases at J, with 6 bases between. Germline CDR1 and CDR2: LGHDT and YNNKEL (reference sequence). The material was PBMCs, mostly from graft donor cells, obtained 360 days after TCRalphabeta/CD19-depleted stem cell transplant. This sequence was found in a boy under three years old who had a stem cell transplant for Wiskott-Aldrich syndrome, so the T cells may come from the graft donor. The chain links TRBV3-1 to TRBJ2-2; no reliable D call. CDR3 region: CASSQGMAGELFF. The CDR3 DNA sequence: TGTGCCAGCAGCCAAGGCATGGCCGGGGAGCTGTTTTTT.